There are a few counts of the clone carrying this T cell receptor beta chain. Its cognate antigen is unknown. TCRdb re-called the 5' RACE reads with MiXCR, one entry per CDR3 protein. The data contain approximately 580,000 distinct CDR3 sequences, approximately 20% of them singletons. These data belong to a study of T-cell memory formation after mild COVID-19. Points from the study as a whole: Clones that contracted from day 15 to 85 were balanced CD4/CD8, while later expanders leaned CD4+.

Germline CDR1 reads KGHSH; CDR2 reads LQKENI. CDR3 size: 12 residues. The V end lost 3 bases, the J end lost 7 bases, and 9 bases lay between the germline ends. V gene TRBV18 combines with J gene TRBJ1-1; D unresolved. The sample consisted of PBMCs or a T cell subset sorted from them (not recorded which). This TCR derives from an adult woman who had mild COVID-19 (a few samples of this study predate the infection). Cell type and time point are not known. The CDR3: CASSPSRDEAFF. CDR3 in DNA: TGTGCCAGCTCACCGTCTAGGGATGAAGCTTTCTTT.